This TCR beta chain was sequenced during a study of T-cell reconstitution after alpha-beta-depleted transplantation in children. Using unique molecular identifiers, the investigators prepared the TCRbeta library. Each CDR3 protein gets one entry after TCRdb re-called the PCR reads with MiXCR. The table includes around 200,000 distinct CDR3 sequences, around 9.5% detected once. Germline loops: CDR1 SQVTM, CDR2 ANQGSEA. There are 13 residues in the CDR3. Trimming took 6 bases from V and 5 from J; bases not matched to a gene: 6. The source was PBMCs from the stem cell graft donor, collected from the stem cell graft. The chain carries TRBV29-1 and TRBJ1-2, with TRBD1 identical over 10 bases. The TCR sequence derives from a human donor who donated a stem cell graft to a child with acute lymphoblastic leukemia. In DNA form, the CDR3 reads TGCAGCGTGAACCGGGACAGGGGATATGGCTACACCTTC. Amino acid sequence: CSVNRDRGYGYTF.